Detailed here is one T cell receptor (beta chain). Each participant's cohort was designated according to participant-reported clinical history. Cohort 3 donors were reported recovered after two negative PCRs, clearance, or symptom resolution. The protocol was immunoSEQ multiplex PCR, while the TCRdb copy is restricted to in-frame clones and leaves out a portion. The sample includes under 200,000 clones, more than 85% of them seen just once. This sample is part of a study of blood T cell repertoires in COVID-19. Overall study context: Samples representing acute and convalescent COVID-19 were sourced from the United States, Italy and Spain.

The sequencing input was PBMCs or T cells enriched from blood (not recorded which). The receptor's source is a woman in her fifties or sixties who had recovered from COVID-19.

The CDR3: CASSQAKGDTQYF. In nucleotides, the CDR3 is TGCGCCAGCAGCCAAGCGAAGGGGGATACGCAGTATTTT. The J gene is TRBJ2-3, the V gene TRBV4-1, with a weak D call TRBD1 (5 bases). The CDR3 runs to 13 residues. Germline V gives CDR1 MGHRA, CDR2 YSYEKL. V gave up 1 base and J gave up 6 bases, with 8 bases separating them.